Below are 23 T cell receptor beta chains sequenced from a single sample in a study of shared clonotypes between healthy human individuals. Sequencing was performed with immunoSEQ multiplex PCR; in TCRdb, only in-frame clones are kept and a portion is missing. The table includes about 1,800,000 clones, just under 95% detected once. Only CD45RO-negative cells positively selected for CCR7 counted as naive CD8 cells, so terminally differentiated effector memory CD45RA+ cells were excluded. The specimen sequenced was naive CD8+ T cells sorted from blood. All receptors come from a man younger than 35 in good health.

The V gene is TRBV5-5, the J gene TRBJ2-5, with D perhaps matching TRBD1 (5 bases). CDR1 is SGHKS, CDR2 YYEKEE, per germline (reference sequence). V dropped 2 bases and J dropped 2 bases, with 10 bases sitting between them. The CDR3 is made up of 14 amino acids. The CDR3 DNA reads TGTGCCAGCAGCTTTAACCAGGGTCAAGAGACCCAGTACTTC. This gives the protein CASSFNQGQETQYF.

This rearrangement joins TRBV6-4 to TRBJ2-2; D unresolved. Looked up from germline, CDR1 is MRHNA and CDR2 is SNTAGT. The CDR3 length is 15 residues. V lost 6 bases and J 5 bases, leaving 16 bases between the germline ends. The CDR3 DNA follows: TGTGCCAGCAGGCTGGGCCCAGAAGGGACCGGGGAGCTGTTTTTT. As protein: CASRLGPEGTGELFF.

The V and J genes are TRBV5-6 and TRBJ2-5; 8 positions agree with TRBD1. The CDR3 totals 14 residues. V shed 4 bases, J shed 4 bases, and the junction held 6 bases outside the gene matches. Germline lookup yields CDR1 SGHDT and CDR2 YYEEEE. The CDR3 coding sequence is TGTGCCAGCAGCCCAGGGGGCCCTCCAGAGACCCAGTACTTC. This codes for CASSPGGPPETQYF.

The rearrangement uses TRBV7-3 and TRBJ1-1; weak D call: TRBD1 (6 bases). This CDR3 comprises 15 residues. The germline CDR1 and CDR2 sequences are SGHTA and FQGTGA. Trimming cost V 0 bases and J 5 bases, with 13 bases left between them. The CDR3 here is CASSLTHRVETEAFF. As DNA, the CDR3 is TGTGCCAGCAGCTTAACGCACAGGGTGGAAACTGAAGCTTTCTTT.

Here the CDR3 reads CASSLMPSSYEQYF. CDR3 bases: TGTGCCAGCAGTTTAATGCCGAGCTCCTACGAGCAGTACTTC. The chain uses TRBV27 and TRBJ2-7; D remains ambiguous. Germline CDR1 and CDR2: MNHEY and SMNVEV (reference sequence). V lost 2 bases and J lost 0, with 8 bases in between. The CDR3 contains 14 residues.

The rearrangement links TRBV5-1 to TRBJ2-7; 7 bases line up with TRBD2. Germline loops: CDR1 SGHRS, CDR2 YFSETQ. The V and J ends lost 1 base and 2 bases, in that order; junction bases with no gene match: 3. The CDR3 is 14 amino acids. The CDR3, as DNA: TGCGCCAGCAGCTTGCGGGAGGCGGCCTACGAGCAGTACTTC. Residues: CASSLREAAYEQYF. The variable domain in full, completed from reference TRBV5-1 and TRBJ2-7, reads KAGVTQTPRYLIKTRGQQVTLSCSPISGHRSVSWYQQTPGQGLQFLFEYFSETQRNKGNFPGRFSGRQFSNSRSEMNVSTLELGDSALYLCASSLREAAYEQYFGPGTRLTVT.

The chain uses TRBV29-1 and TRBJ2-2, with TRBD1 as a possible D gene (5 bases). V lost 7 bases and J 6 bases, leaving 15 bases between the germline ends. Germline V gene lookup returns CDR1 SQVTM and CDR2 ANQGSEA. There are 13 residues in the CDR3. The CDR3 DNA is TGCAGCGGTGGGGCCCAGCGTCCCGGGGAGCTGTTTTTT. The encoded protein is CSGGAQRPGELFF.

The rearrangement joins TRBV5-6 to TRBJ2-7; 9 bases match TRBD1. In germline, CDR1 is SGHDT, CDR2 YYEEEE. The CDR3 spans 15 residues. The V segment lost 2 bases and the J segment 5 bases; nucleotides outside the gene matches: 8. The CDR3 spells CASSFTGTGLHEQYF. The CDR3 coding sequence is TGTGCCAGCAGCTTCACCGGGACAGGGCTCCACGAGCAGTACTTC.

The chain joins TRBV28 to TRBJ2-5, with D perhaps TRBD1 (6 bases). The CDR3 is 14 amino acids. Trimming stripped 7 bases from V and 2 bases from J, with 14 bases between. Germline V lookup: CDR1 MDHEN, CDR2 SYDVKM. CDR3 loop: CASTSGQLQETQYF. In nucleotides, the CDR3 is TGTGCCAGCACCTCCGGACAGCTTCAAGAGACCCAGTACTTC.

This clone was seen a single time. The chain links TRBV9 to TRBJ1-2; D is unclear. Germline V CDR1 and CDR2: SGDLS, YYNGEE. This CDR3 contains 18 residues. Trimming cost V 0 bases and J 4 bases, with 22 bases left between them. The CDR3 reads CASSVEGDTYPPGYGYTF. DNA of the CDR3: TGTGCCAGCAGCGTAGAAGGTGACACGTACCCTCCCGGCTATGGCTACACCTTC. Using reference TRBV9 and TRBJ1-2 for the parts outside the CDR3, the full variable domain is DSGVTQTPKHLITATGQRVTLRCSPRSGDLSVYWYQQSLDQGLQFLIQYYNGEERAKGNILERFSAQQFPDLHSELNLSSLELGDSALYFCASSVEGDTYPPGYGYTFGSGTRLTVV.

CDR3 amino acids: CAWSIPARGVLLPGELFF. CDR3 DNA sequence: TGTGCCTGGAGTATTCCAGCCAGGGGCGTCCTCCTCCCCGGGGAGCTGTTTTTT. The rearrangement links TRBV30 to TRBJ2-2, with D possibly TRBD1 on 6 matching bases. V dropped 2 bases and J dropped 6 bases, with 25 bases sitting between them. CDR1 is GTSNPN, CDR2 SVGIG, per germline (reference sequence). The CDR3 totals 18 residues.

The chain recombines TRBV30 with TRBJ2-1; tentatively, D is TRBD1 or TRBD2 (5 bases each). Germline V gene data show CDR1 as GTSNPN and CDR2 as SVGIG (reference sequence). CDR3 size: 14 residues. Trimming took off 4 bases at V and 5 bases at J, with 15 bases between the two ends. CDR3 sequence reads: CAWNRDPQHNEQFF. The CDR3 nucleotides are TGTGCCTGGAACCGGGACCCGCAGCACAATGAGCAGTTCTTC. The variable domain in full, with the rest retrieved from reference TRBV30 and TRBJ2-1, is SQTIHQWPATLVQPVGSPLSLECTVEGTSNPNLYWYRQAAGRGLQLLFYSVGIGQISSEVPQNLSASRPQDRQFILSSKKLLLSDSGFYLCAWNRDPQHNEQFFGPGTRLTVL.

This clone was picked up one time. This rearrangement joins TRBV28 to TRBJ2-7, with unresolved D. Trimming removed 8 bases from V and 9 bases from J, with 23 bases in between. The germline V gene has CDR1 MDHEN and CDR2 SYDVKM. This CDR3 spans 14 amino acids. CDR3 nucleotide sequence: TGTGCCAGCCTCTCCCCGGGTTACCTCCTAGGGCAGTACTTC. Translation gives CASLSPGYLLGQYF.

This chain joins TRBV27 and TRBJ2-7; 9 nucleotides agree with TRBD1. In germline, CDR1 is MNHEY, CDR2 SMNVEV (reference sequence). This CDR3 spans 14 amino acids. V lost 7 bases, J lost 4 bases, and 8 bases stayed unmatched. The CDR3 loop is CASTPGQGFYEQYF. The CDR3 DNA sequence: TGTGCCAGCACTCCGGGACAGGGATTTTACGAGCAGTACTTC.

The chain uses TRBV7-9 and TRBJ1-4; D remains ambiguous. Trimming pared 5 bases from V and 3 bases from J, leaving 13 bases between. The CDR3 is 15 amino acids. The germline V gene encodes CDR1 SEHNR and CDR2 FQNEAQ (reference sequence). CDR3 loop: CASSISPTANEKLFF. CDR3 in DNA: TGTGCCAGCAGCATTAGCCCCACAGCTAATGAAAAACTGTTTTTT.

The V call is TRBV5-4, the J call TRBJ1-2, with no clear D. Germline CDR1 reads SGHNT; CDR2 reads YYREEE (reference sequence). The CDR3 runs to 13 residues. V was cut by 0 bases and J by 7 bases, with 10 bases left in between. The CDR3 coding sequence is TGTGCCAGCAGCTTGGAGGGCGCCGGTGGCTACACCTTC. It yields the protein CASSLEGAGGYTF.

The chain links TRBV10-3 to TRBJ1-4; 7 nucleotides agree with TRBD1. The ends lost 4 bases at V and 5 bases at J; junction bases unmatched: 7. Germline V lookup: CDR1 ENHRY, CDR2 SYGVKD. This CDR3 is 15 amino acids long. The CDR3 bases are TGTGCCATCAGTGGTTCGACAGGGACGAATGAAAAACTGTTTTTT. Amino acid sequence: CAISGSTGTNEKLFF.

J is TRBJ1-5 and V is TRBV30; D is uncertain. The CDR3 spans 15 residues. Germline V CDR1 and CDR2: GTSNPN, SVGIG (reference sequence). V lost 0 bases, J lost 6 bases, and 15 bases lay in between. CDR3 nucleotides: TGTGCCTGGAGTGTACCGTGGGGAATTGGTCAGCCCCAGCATTTT. It is translated as CAWSVPWGIGQPQHF. The full variable domain, its missing parts supplied by reference TRBV30 and TRBJ1-5, is SQTIHQWPATLVQPVGSPLSLECTVEGTSNPNLYWYRQAAGRGLQLLFYSVGIGQISSEVPQNLSASRPQDRQFILSSKKLLLSDSGFYLCAWSVPWGIGQPQHFGDGTRLSIL.

The chain combines TRBV6-1 with TRBJ2-7, with 10 bases that match TRBD2. The J segment lost 4 bases and the V segment lost 2 bases, leaving 5 bases of the junction unmatched. The germline CDR1 and CDR2 sequences are MNHNS and SASEGT. The CDR3 is 15 amino acids. The CDR3 protein is CASSETGTSEYEQYF. The CDR3 DNA reads as TGTGCCAGCAGTGAAACCGGGACTAGCGAATACGAGCAGTACTTC.

The table lists this clone with a count of one. The genes are TRBV30 and TRBJ2-7; D may be TRBD1 (6 bases). Per the germline V gene, CDR1 is GTSNPN and CDR2 is SVGIG (reference sequence). This CDR3 is built from 12 residues. Trimming removed 4 bases from V and 2 bases from J, with 9 bases in between. The CDR3 region is CAWTTGTYEQYF. The CDR3 DNA reads TGTGCCTGGACAACAGGGACCTACGAGCAGTACTTC.

This rearrangement joins TRBV11-2 to TRBJ2-7; tentatively, D is TRBD1 or TRBD2 (5 bases each). CDR3 length equals 13 residues. Trimming took off 5 bases at V and 3 bases at J, with 11 bases between the two ends. Germline V gene lookup returns CDR1 SGHAT and CDR2 FQNNGV. The CDR3 here is CASSVRGVYEQYF. The CDR3 DNA reads as TGTGCCAGCAGCGTAAGGGGAGTCTACGAGCAGTACTTC.

The chain carries TRBV2 and TRBJ2-5; TRBD1 aligns across 10 bases. The V and J ends lost 2 bases and 4 bases, in that order; junction bases with no gene match: 4. The CDR3 length is 15 residues. CDR1 and CDR2 from the germline V gene are SNHLY and FYNNEI. The CDR3 DNA reads as TGTGCCAGCAGTGAATTCGGACAGGGGGGAGAGACCCAGTACTTC. This encodes CASSEFGQGGETQYF. The whole variable domain, filled in from reference TRBV2 and TRBJ2-5, reads EPEVTQTPSHQVTQMGQEVILRCVPISNHLYFYWYRQILGQKVEFLVSFYNNEISEKSEIFDDQFSVERPDGSNFTLKIRSTKLEDSAMYFCASSEFGQGGETQYFGPGTRLLVL.

The chain links TRBV4-1 to TRBJ1-2; D gene ambiguous. Germline-derived CDR1 and CDR2 are MGHRA and YSYEKL. This CDR3 region has 12 residues. Trimming pared 6 bases from V and 10 bases from J, leaving 15 bases between. The chain's CDR3 is CASRGSPADYTF. CDR3 in DNA: TGCGCCAGCAGAGGGTCCCCGGCGGACTACACCTTC.